These T cell receptor beta chains were read from a single sample in a study of T cell repertoires in cytomegalovirus infection. TCRdb called the reads again in MiXCR, with one record for every CDR3 protein. In the table there are 650,000 to 900,000 distinct CDR3 sequences, approximately 32% of which are singletons. No cognate antigen is known for these TCRs. Sequencing was performed on cultured CD8+ T cells from PBMCs, taken from culture after CMV antigen stimulation. Source of these receptors: a human donor in good health (CMV status not recorded). Some clones in this sample may be carry-over from other donors' samples. CDR3s include the opening cysteine and the closing phenylalanine or tryptophan. The order of the fields is D gene, V gene, clone size, J gene, CDR3 protein, CDR3 DNA. A D gene is named only where the DNA matches it firmly. Where a row states a size, it is once, few, many or the class of an expanded clone; other rows omit it.

>NA|TRBV4-1|NA|TRBJ1-4
CASSHPSGPRFGREKLFF
TGCGCCAGCAGCCATCCGTCGGGCCCCAGATTCGGACGTGAAAAACTGTTTTTT
>NA|TRBV4-1|NA|TRBJ1-2
CASSHTLTDGYTF
TGCGCCAGCAGCCATACTTTGACAGATGGCTACACCTTC
>NA|TRBV15|NA|TRBJ2-7
CATSRDLAPNEQYF
TGTGCCACCAGCAGAGATCTCGCACCTAACGAGCAGTACTTC
>NA|TRBV7-2|many|TRBJ2-4
CASSFGYRTPAPKNIQYF
TGTGCCAGCAGCTTCGGTTATCGGACACCCGCACCTAAAAACATTCAGTACTTC
>NA|TRBV7-3|NA|TRBJ2-5
CASSLTPGRRETQYF
TGTGCCAGCAGCTTAACGCCGGGACGGAGAGAGACCCAGTACTTC
>NA|TRBV6-2/TRBV6-3|NA|TRBJ2-2
CASSYSPGLGELFF
TGTGCCAGCAGTTACTCTCCGGGACTCGGGGAGCTGTTTTTT
>NA|TRBV18|few|TRBJ2-3
CASSTGTFRGTQYF
TGTGCCAGCTCAACGGGGACATTTCGCGGTACGCAGTATTTT
>TRBD1|TRBV11-1|few|TRBJ2-5
CASSPGQGGKETQYF
TGTGCCAGCAGCCCCGGACAGGGGGGCAAAGAGACCCAGTACTTC
>TRBD2|TRBV10-3|NA|TRBJ2-6
CAISESWTSGTLPSGANVLTF
TGTGCCATCAGTGAGTCTTGGACTAGCGGGACCCTCCCCTCTGGGGCCAACGTCCTGACTTTC
>NA|TRBV4-3|few|TRBJ2-1
CASSRRANEQFF
TGCGCCAGCAGCCGGCGGGCCAATGAGCAGTTCTTC
>TRBD2|TRBV12-3/TRBV12-4|many|TRBJ2-3
CASTLGTSGGLSTDTQYF
TGTGCCAGCACCCTGGGGACTAGCGGGGGACTTAGCACAGATACGCAGTATTTT
>NA|TRBV14|NA|TRBJ2-5
CASSQVGGDQYF
TGTGCCAGCAGCCAAGTAGGCGGGGACCAGTACTTC
>NA|TRBV20-1|few|TRBJ1-2
CSAGQRTNYGYTF
TGCAGTGCCGGACAGAGAACTAACTATGGCTACACCTTC
>NA|TRBV10-3|NA|TRBJ2-1
CAINEGLSSYNEQFF
TGTGCCATCAATGAGGGGCTCAGCTCCTACAATGAGCAGTTCTTC
>TRBD1|TRBV7-9|many|TRBJ2-5
CASSLADRTSPNQETQYF
TGTGCCAGCAGCTTAGCGGACAGGACATCACCTAACCAAGAGACCCAGTACTTC
>NA|TRBV28|NA|TRBJ2-1
CASSSDPRLSFSWSSYNEQSF
TGTGCCAGCAGTTCCGACCCTCGACTCTCATTTTCCTGGAGCTCCTACAATGAGCAGTCCTTC
>NA|TRBV7-2|NA|TRBJ1-1
CASSLAPFTRAPKEAEAFF
TGTGCCAGCAGCTTAGCACCATTCACCCGGGCCCCCAAGGAGGCTGAAGCTTTCTTT
>NA|TRBV28|NA|TRBJ1-5
CASSRSPYSNQPQHF
TGTGCCAGCAGTCGTAGCCCATATAGCAATCAGCCCCAGCATTTT
>NA|TRBV4-3|few|TRBJ1-4
CASSQDRGRSGEDGKLFF
TGCGCCAGCAGCCAAGATCGAGGCCGATCGGGTGAAGACGGAAAACTGTTTTTT